Listed below are T cell receptor beta chains from one sample, sequenced in a study of control samples from healthy donors and cancer patients. Data came from immunoSEQ multiplex PCR; TCRdb stores just in-frame clones and leaves some out. The sample yields 90,000 to 100,000 clones, less than 95% seen once. Sequences were obtained from blood. These receptors were taken from a woman between 18 and 29 years old in good health. CDR3s include the opening cysteine and the closing phenylalanine or tryptophan. Fields, in order: clone size, J gene, V gene, D gene, CDR3 DNA, CDR3 protein. A D gene is named only where the DNA matches it firmly. The size field is filled for only some rows; it gives once, few, many or a size class.

>NA|TRBJ1-5|TRBV4-1|TRBD1
TGCGCCAGCAGCCCTTTGAGAGGGGGCAGCAATCAGCCCCAGCATTTT
CASSPLRGGSNQPQHF
>NA|TRBJ2-1|TRBV2|TRBD2
TGTGCCAGCAGTGAAGACATTGTAGCGGGGGGCCCCTCGAGCTCCTACAATGAGCAGTTCTTC
CASSEDIVAGGPSSSYNEQFF
>NA|TRBJ2-3|TRBV6-1|TRBD2
TGTGCCAGCAGTGAACCTAGCGGGGGCGCTAGTATTAGCACAGATACGCAGTATTTT
CASSEPSGGASISTDTQYF
>NA|TRBJ2-2|TRBV3-1/TRBV3-2|TRBD1
TGTGCCAGCAGCCAGACAGGGGCCACCGGGGAGCTGTTTTTT
CASSQTGATGELFF
>once|TRBJ2-6|TRBV2|TRBD1
TGTGCCAGCAGTGAGCAGGGGGCTTATGTGGCCAACGTCCTGACTTTC
CASSEQGAYVANVLTF
>NA|TRBJ1-2|TRBV3-1/TRBV3-2|NA
TGTGCCAGCAGCCAAGATGGGAGAGCTACGTACTATGGCTACACCTTC
CASSQDGRATYYGYTF
>NA|TRBJ1-1|TRBV5-4|NA
TGTGCCATAGGGGCCGGACAGTTGAACACTGAAGCTTTCTTT
CAIGAGQLNTEAFF
>NA|TRBJ1-1|TRBV19|NA
TGTGCCAGTAGCGACTCAGGGGTTGGGTACACTGAAGCTTTCTTT
CASSDSGVGYTEAFF
>NA|TRBJ2-7|TRBV2|TRBD1
TGTGCCAGCAGTGGTAGCAGGGGGAGCTCCTACGAGCAGTACTTC
CASSGSRGSSYEQYF
>NA|TRBJ2-3|TRBV6-5|NA
TGTGCCAGCGAGCCGACCTCAAGGAGGGGTTATACGCAGTATTTT
CASEPTSRRGYTQYF
>NA|TRBJ1-1|TRBV6-6|NA
TGTGCCAGCACCCTAGAGAGTGTGAACACTGAAGCTTTCTTT
CASTLESVNTEAFF
>NA|TRBJ2-5|TRBV25-1|NA
TGTGCCAGCAGTGAAGGCGGCGGGCAAGAGACCCAGTACTTC
CASSEGGGQETQYF
>NA|TRBJ1-6|TRBV20-1|NA
TGCAGTGCTAGTAAACAGGGAAATTCACCCCTCCACTTT
CSASKQGNSPLHF
>NA|TRBJ1-4|TRBV20-1|NA
TGCAGTGCTAGGGTGGGAGAAAAACTGTTTTTT
CSARVGEKLFF
>NA|TRBJ2-3|TRBV19|TRBD1
TGTGCCAGTAGCCCACCAGACAGGGGGAGGACAGATACGCAGTATTTT
CASSPPDRGRTDTQYF
>NA|TRBJ1-1|TRBV2|NA
TGTGCCAGCAGTGAAGCCGAAACTGAAGCTTTCTTT
CASSEAETEAFF
>NA|TRBJ1-3|TRBV4-1|NA
TGCGCCAGCAGCCCCCACCCCAAAAGTCGAAGCTCCGATAGGAGTCCTGGAAACACCATATATTTT
CASSPHPKSRSSDRSPGNTIYF
>many|TRBJ2-2|TRBV10-1|NA
TGCGCCAGCAGTGAGTCGGGCCTCACCGGGGAGCTGTTTTTT
CASSESGLTGELFF
>NA|TRBJ1-2|TRBV9|NA
TGTGCCAGCAGCCCGTCGGGGGCGACCCTCTATGGCTACACCTTC
CASSPSGATLYGYTF
>NA|TRBJ1-5|TRBV21-1|NA
TGTGCCAGCAGCAAAGGAGGTAGGAATCAGCCCCAGCATTTT
CASSKGGRNQPQHF
>NA|TRBJ1-4|TRBV28|NA
TGTGCCAGCAGTTTATCGGCGGGGAGGGAAAAACTGTTTTTT
CASSLSAGREKLFF
>NA|TRBJ2-3|TRBV9|TRBD2
TGTGCCAGCAGCGTCTTGGGGACTAGCGGTACAGATACGCAGTATTTT
CASSVLGTSGTDTQYF
>NA|TRBJ1-2|TRBV5-1|NA
TGCGCCAGCAGTCAAACAGATAACTATGGCTACACCTTC
CASSQTDNYGYTF
>NA|TRBJ1-1|TRBV19|TRBD1
TGTGCCAGTAGTCACAAGACAGGGAAGAACACTGAAGCTTTCTTT
CASSHKTGKNTEAFF
>NA|TRBJ2-7|TRBV11-3|NA
TGTGCCAGCAGCTTAGGCCCAGGGAGCTACGAGCAGTACTTC
CASSLGPGSYEQYF
>NA|TRBJ1-3|TRBV5-8|NA
TGTGCCAGCAGCGACAGACAGGTTTACTCTGGAAACACCATATATTTT
CASSDRQVYSGNTIYF
>NA|TRBJ2-3|TRBV3-1/TRBV3-2|TRBD2
TGTGCCAGCAGCCCTCGGGGGGAAGTAGCGGATACGCAGTATTTT
CASSPRGEVADTQYF
>NA|TRBJ2-1|TRBV5-1|NA
TGCGCCAGCAGCTTGGTAGGTGCCCCTTACAATGAGCAGTTCTTC
CASSLVGAPYNEQFF
>once|TRBJ1-2|TRBV29-1|NA
TGCAGCGTTGAGGAGGGAAAAGCTAACTATGGCTACACCTTC
CSVEEGKANYGYTF
>NA|TRBJ2-2|TRBV7-7|NA
TGTGCCAGCAGCCCTGTAACCCACGGAAGCACCGGGGAGCTGTTTTTT
CASSPVTHGSTGELFF
>NA|TRBJ1-1|TRBV3-1/TRBV3-2|NA
TGTGCCAGCAGCCCGAGACAGGAGGGCACTGAAGCTTTCTTT
CASSPRQEGTEAFF
>NA|TRBJ1-2|TRBV11-2|NA
TGTGCCAGCAGCTCGTCCAGCTTATATGGCTACACCTTC
CASSSSSLYGYTF
>NA|TRBJ2-7|TRBV5-1|TRBD1
TGCGCCAGCAGGCGGGACAGGGCGGAAGAGCAGTACTTC
CASRRDRAEEQYF
>medium-sized|TRBJ2-2|TRBV7-9|NA
TGTGCCAGCAGCTTAGCATACACCGGGGAGCTGTTTTTT
CASSLAYTGELFF
>NA|TRBJ1-4|TRBV2|NA
TGTGCCAGCAGTGAACACATAACTAATGAAAAACTGTTTTTT
CASSEHITNEKLFF
>NA|TRBJ1-1|TRBV6-6|TRBD1
TGTGCCAGCAGTTACTTCAGCGGACAGGGATTGTCTGAAGCTTTCTTT
CASSYFSGQGLSEAFF
>NA|TRBJ1-1|TRBV6-6|TRBD1
TGTGCCAGCAGTTTGACTCCCGGGACAGGGCCCACTGAAGCTTTCTTT
CASSLTPGTGPTEAFF
>NA|TRBJ1-2|TRBV9|TRBD1
TGTGCCAGCAGCGACTACGGGACAGGCGAATCGGGGTATGGCTACACCTTC
CASSDYGTGESGYGYTF
>NA|TRBJ1-4|TRBV4-1|NA
TGCGCCAGCAGCCGGACCCCTGGATGGGATGAAAAACTGTTTTTT
CASSRTPGWDEKLFF
>NA|TRBJ1-2|TRBV29-1|NA
TGCAGCGTGGAAAAGCGGGGCTATGGCTACACCTTC
CSVEKRGYGYTF
>NA|TRBJ1-1|TRBV9|NA
TGTGCCAGCAGCGCTCAATCAACAGGGACTGAAGCTTTCTTT
CASSAQSTGTEAFF
>NA|TRBJ1-1|TRBV6-5|NA
TGTGCCAGCAGGGGGGTCGAAATGACTGAAGCTTTCTTT
CASRGVEMTEAFF
>NA|TRBJ2-3|TRBV9|NA
TGTGCCAGCAGCCCCCCCGGGGCAGATACGCAGTATTTT
CASSPPGADTQYF
>NA|TRBJ2-3|TRBV7-2|TRBD1
TGTGCCAGCAGCGAATGGGGACAGAAAACAGATACGCAGTATTTT
CASSEWGQKTDTQYF
>NA|TRBJ2-7|TRBV6-5|NA
TGTGCCAGCCCGACCGGGAACGAGCAGTACTTC
CASPTGNEQYF
>NA|TRBJ1-4|TRBV19|NA
TGTGCCAGTAGTATGACGGGGTCTCGTGGTGAAAAACTGTTTTTT
CASSMTGSRGEKLFF
>few|TRBJ1-3|TRBV30|NA
TGTGCCTGGGGACTCTTTGGGTTGGTAGGAAACACCATATATTTT
CAWGLFGLVGNTIYF
>NA|TRBJ1-1|TRBV6-5|NA
TGTGCCAGCAGTCGCTCGGGGAAAACTTTCTTT
CASSRSGKTFF
>NA|TRBJ2-4|TRBV6-2/TRBV6-3|TRBD1
TGTGCCAGCAGTGGCAGGGGGCTACCCAAAAACATTCAGTACTTC
CASSGRGLPKNIQYF
>NA|TRBJ1-6|TRBV5-1|NA
TGCGCCAGCAGCTTGGATAGCTCCTATAATTCACCCCTCCACTTT
CASSLDSSYNSPLHF
>NA|TRBJ1-1|TRBV6-5|NA
TGTGCCAGCAGTTACTCGGGGGGATTAGCGACTGAAGCTTTCTTT
CASSYSGGLATEAFF
>NA|TRBJ2-1|TRBV6-2/TRBV6-3|NA
TGTGCCAGCAGTTACTCCTGGTACAATGAGCAGTTCTTC
CASSYSWYNEQFF
>once|TRBJ1-1|TRBV14|NA
TGTGCCAGCAGCCAGTCGAGTGCGCGGGCTTTCTTT
CASSQSSARAFF
>NA|TRBJ2-1|TRBV7-9|NA
TGTGCCAGCAGCTTAATGAGGACCTCCCGGAATGAGCAGTTCTTC
CASSLMRTSRNEQFF
>NA|TRBJ2-3|TRBV2|NA
TGTGCCAGCTTACTATCTGGGTCCACAGATACGCAGTATTTT
CASLLSGSTDTQYF